This T cell receptor beta chain was documented in a study of blood T cell repertoires in COVID-19. Those who participated ranged in age from roughly 18 to 90 years and resided in around 22 US areas. This table comes from immunoSEQ multiplex PCR, and its TCRdb copy is limited to in-frame clones, with some not included. The repertoire has about 290,000 clones, about nine tenths of them found once; the top ten carry 1.5% to 2%. The junction had 1 base not matched to a gene; V was cut back by 3 bases and J by 3 bases. Germline CDR1 reads SGHAT; CDR2 reads FQNNGV. This CDR3 region has 13 residues. The origin of this receptor is a woman between 40 and 55 years old who had recovered from COVID-19. The V gene is TRBV11-2, the J gene TRBJ2-5; 7 bases are shared with TRBD2. The sample taken for sequencing was PBMCs or T cells enriched from blood (not recorded which). DNA of the CDR3: TGTGCCAGCAGCTTCGCGGGAGAAGAGACCCAGTACTTC. Translating it yields CASSFAGEETQYF.